Listed here are 2 T cell receptor beta chains from one sample, sequenced in a study of CD8 T cells in cerebrospinal fluid in Alzheimer's disease (dated by TCRdb to the early 2020s). The library was prepared using 10x single-cell sequencing. Data came from a NextSeq 550. TCRdb reprocessed the reads, reporting each CDR3 protein sequence once and no DNA. This sample's table lists about 1,600 distinct CDR3 sequences. The ten largest clones capture roughly 10% of the sample. Sequenced: cerebrospinal fluid. The source of these receptors is a human donor with mild cognitive impairment.

The chain has TRBV5-1 and TRBJ1-1; lacking DNA, the TRBD1 call made by TCRdb goes unchecked. Germline CDR1 is SGHRS and CDR2 is YFSETQ. The CDR3 sequence is 13 residues long. This CDR3 reads CASRAGINTEAFF.

This chain uses TRBV5-1 with TRBJ2-7. Germline V gene sequence: CDR1 SGHRS, CDR2 YFSETQ. The CDR3 consists of 13 residues. This CDR3 reads CASSVGRAYEQYF.